This TCR beta chain was sequenced during a study of CD8 T cells in ankylosing spondylitis. Notes on the study in general: In ankylosing spondylitis blood, a motif of roughly 8 highly homologous TCR beta variants appeared characteristic.

TCRdb reanalysed the 5' RACE reads using MiXCR and keeps one entry per CDR3 protein. The table records almost 30,000 distinct CDR3 sequences, about 5.3% of them present only once. Per the germline V gene, CDR1 is SGDLS and CDR2 is YYNGEE. The length of the CDR3 is 15 residues. The trim removed 3 bases at V and 2 bases at J, leaving 4 bases unmatched. This clonotype was recorded at least ten times. The antigen is unknown. Sequenced input: blood, either unsorted or a sorted T cell fraction (not recorded which). The chain uses TRBV9 and TRBJ2-5; TRBD1 agrees at 10 bases. The receptor was derived from a female donor with ankylosing spondylitis or in good health (not recorded which). The CDR3 here is CASSAWGQGQETQYF. The CDR3 nucleotides read TGTGCCAGCAGCGCCTGGGGACAGGGGCAAGAGACCCAGTACTTC.